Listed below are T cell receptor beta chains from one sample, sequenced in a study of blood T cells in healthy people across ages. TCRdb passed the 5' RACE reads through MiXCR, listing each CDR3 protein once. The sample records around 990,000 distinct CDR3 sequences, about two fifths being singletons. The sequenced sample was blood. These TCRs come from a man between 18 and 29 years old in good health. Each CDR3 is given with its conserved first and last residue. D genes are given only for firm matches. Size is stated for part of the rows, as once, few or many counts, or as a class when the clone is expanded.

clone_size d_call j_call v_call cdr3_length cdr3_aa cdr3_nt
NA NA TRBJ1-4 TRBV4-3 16 CASSQTRWGNNEKLFF TGCGCCAGCAGCCAGACCCGGTGGGGCAATAATGAAAAACTGTTTTTT
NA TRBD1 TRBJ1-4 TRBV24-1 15 CATSDPGQGYEKLFF TGTGCCACCAGTGATCCGGGACAGGGCTATGAAAAACTGTTTTTT
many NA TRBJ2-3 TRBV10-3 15 CAISASGEGTDTQYF TGTGCCATCAGCGCTTCCGGGGAAGGCACAGATACGCAGTATTTT
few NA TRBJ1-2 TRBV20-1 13 CSAGARENYGYTF TGCAGTGCCGGGGCGAGGGAAAACTATGGCTACACCTTC
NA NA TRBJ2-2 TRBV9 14 CASSGRAVTGELFF TGTGCCAGCAGCGGGCGGGCTGTAACCGGGGAGCTGTTTTTT
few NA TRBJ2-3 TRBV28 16 CASSLFPAGGTDTQYF TGTGCCAGCAGTTTATTCCCGGCAGGGGGCACAGATACGCAGTATTTT
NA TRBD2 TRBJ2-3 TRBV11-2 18 CASSFLPGLVASTDTQYF TGTGCCAGCAGCTTTTTGCCGGGACTAGTGGCTAGCACAGATACGCAGTATTTT
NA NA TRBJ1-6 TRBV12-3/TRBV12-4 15 CASSTGSTANSPLHF TGTGCCAGCAGCACTGGGTCGACCGCCAATTCACCCCTCCACTTT
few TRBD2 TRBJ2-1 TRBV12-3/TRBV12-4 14 CASSQGTSVGEQFF TGTGCCAGCAGTCAAGGGACTAGCGTAGGTGAGCAGTTCTTC
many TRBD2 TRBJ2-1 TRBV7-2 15 CASSLDRGGNNEQFF TGTGCCAGCAGCTTAGACCGGGGGGGGAACAATGAGCAGTTCTTC
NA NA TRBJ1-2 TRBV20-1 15 CSARQTGRRTYGYTF TGCAGTGCTAGACAAACAGGGAGGCGGACCTATGGCTACACCTTC
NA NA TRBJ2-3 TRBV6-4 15 CASSDGGRDTDTQYF TGTGCCAGCAGTGACGGGGGGCGAGACACAGATACGCAGTATTTT
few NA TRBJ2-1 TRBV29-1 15 CSVSAGLVSYNEQFF TGCAGCGTGTCAGCAGGGTTAGTCTCCTACAATGAGCAGTTCTTC
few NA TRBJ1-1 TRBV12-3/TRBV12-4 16 CASSIRWGGVWTEAFF TGTGCCAGCAGCATCCGATGGGGGGGCGTATGGACTGAAGCTTTCTTT
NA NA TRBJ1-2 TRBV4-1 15 CASSQGQLTNYGYTF TGCGCCAGCAGCCAAGGGCAGTTAACCAACTATGGCTACACCTTC
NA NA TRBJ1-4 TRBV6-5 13 CAGSYSPKKKLFF TGTGCCGGCAGTTACTCCCCCAAAAAAAAACTGTTTTTT
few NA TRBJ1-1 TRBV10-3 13 CAISEYQGTEAFF TGTGCCATCAGTGAATATCAAGGCACTGAAGCTTTCTTT
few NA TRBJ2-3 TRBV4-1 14 CASSQERGRDTQYF TGCGCCAGCAGCCAAGAGAGAGGCAGGGATACGCAGTATTTT